Listed below are T cell receptor beta chains from one sample, sequenced in a study of blood T cell repertoires in COVID-19. TCRdb keeps only in-frame clones here, not all; method: immunoSEQ multiplex PCR. In the table there are approximately 100,000 clones, over 65% of which are singletons. Sequencing was carried out using peripheral blood. All receptors come from a man older than 75 with COVID-19, enrolled during active disease. Both conserved end residues are trimmed from each CDR3.

cdr3_aa	v_call
ASSFVGPGLAGSSSYNEQF	TRBV19
ASSYSARTYEQY	TRBV6-5
ASSNREGTGELF	TRBV6-4
ASSLGAGGGEQY	TRBV5-4
ASSLSTYYNEQF	TRBV27
ASSQAGFGNTIY	TRBV4-2
ASNPTGTTEAF	TRBV5-6
ASGKQGWATGELF	TRBV27
SAQGAVNYGYT	TRBV29-1
ASSLAQTGIITGELF	TRBV7-2
ASLSGTGGMNTEAF	TRBV18
ASSPAGYNQPQH	TRBV19
ASSATSELTEQF	TRBV3-1/TRBV3-2
ASSLGTGTETQY	TRBV7-6
ASSQDRGSSAQH	TRBV4-1
ASSLSGLYNEQF	TRBV27
ASSLGWREDNEQF	TRBV5-1
ASSLYRTYGYT	TRBV7-2
ASAGTSKNEQF	TRBV5-1
ASSQEGRGGEQY	TRBV4-1
ASSLGGGYEQY	TRBV7-9
ASSYRGPDYGYT	TRBV6-5
ASSPSTSGRIGGTDTQY	TRBV19
ASSSSDWTGQGYT	TRBV6-5
ASSIGRGSFYGYT	TRBV19
ASSRTSGSLNNEQF	TRBV11-2
ATSDLGRYT	TRBV24-1
ASSLGLAGVETQY	TRBV7-9
ASSQTGMVTGELF	TRBV6-5
ASSHSGSETQY	TRBV10-2
ASSLLAGDTGELF	TRBV5-1
ASSLGTGYEQY	TRBV7-8
ASSRGLAGGPFYNEQF	TRBV7-8
ASRGEVNQPQH	TRBV2
ASSIQAGETYEQY	TRBV19
SADRGTEAF	TRBV20-1
ASRSGSSYNEQF	TRBV4-1
ASSGRRDRGPLYSNQPQH	TRBV19
ASRPTGANQPQH	TRBV6-5
ASSPDWGQYEQY	TRBV6-5
ASSTPTDLGVETQY	TRBV27
ASSPPGQGAGQPQH	TRBV6-6
SVGSGRAGGELF	TRBV29-1
ASSQEDSSAYGYT	TRBV4-2
ASSFASGPYNEQF	TRBV28
ASSPGTSGRGANEQF	TRBV5-1
ASNTILAGGPGEQY	TRBV27
ASSRTDEQY	TRBV2
ASSPTSAYSYEQY	TRBV27
SVDDREYGYT	TRBV29-1
ASSSRGGQGDNQPQH	TRBV19
ASSLAGTGAGELF	TRBV28
ASGFSRGGSYNEQF	TRBV12-5